The 21 T cell receptor beta chains given below trace back to one sample, sequenced in a study of blood T cell repertoires in COVID-19. TCRdb keeps only in-frame clones here, not all; method: immunoSEQ multiplex PCR. This sample has about 270,000 clones, with 80% to 95% found just once. The material sequenced was PBMCs or T cells enriched from blood (not recorded which). These receptor sequences come from a man aged 35 to 55 who had been exposed to COVID-19.

The rearrangement uses TRBV29-1 and TRBJ1-1; 8 bases align to TRBD1. This CDR3 region has 12 residues. CDR1 SQVTM and CDR2 ANQGSEA come from the germline V gene. V dropped 3 bases and J dropped 4; count of bases not matched to a gene: 1. The chain's CDR3 is CSVDDRGTEAFF. The CDR3 nucleotides read TGCAGCGTTGACGACAGGGGCACTGAAGCTTTCTTT.

The genes are TRBV28 and TRBJ2-7; possible D gene TRBD1, 5 bases. V dropped 4 bases and J dropped 1 base, with 17 bases sitting between them. CDR3 length: 16 amino acids. CDR1 and CDR2 (germline): MDHEN, SYDVKM. CDR3 loop: CASSSMDKPFSYEQYF. DNA for the CDR3: TGTGCCAGCAGTTCAATGGACAAACCTTTTTCCTACGAGCAGTACTTC.

This chain uses TRBV5-4 with TRBJ2-7; 11 bases agree with TRBD1. The CDR3 has 14 amino acids. V gave up 0 bases and J gave up 5 bases; unmatched junction bases: 1. Germline CDR1 is SGHNT and CDR2 is YYREEE (reference sequence). The CDR3 sequence: CASSLGDRGNEQYF. The DNA for the CDR3 is TGTGCCAGCAGCTTGGGGGACAGGGGGAACGAGCAGTACTTC. Filled out from reference TRBV5-4 and TRBJ2-7, the complete variable domain reads ETGVTQSPTHLIKTRGQQVTLRCSSQSGHNTVSWYQQALGQGPQFIFQYYREEENGRGNFPPRFSGLQFPNYSSELNVNALELDDSALYLCASSLGDRGNEQYFGPGTRLTVT.

This clone has a handful of counts. The chain combines TRBV30 with TRBJ1-5; D ambiguous. The CDR3 is 16 residues long. Germline assignment: CDR1 GTSNPN and CDR2 SVGIG (reference sequence). Trimming cost V 0 bases and J 0 bases, with 12 bases left between them. The CDR3 is CAWSVRGRYSNQPQHF. Written as DNA, the CDR3 is TGTGCCTGGAGTGTAAGAGGCCGTTATAGCAATCAGCCCCAGCATTTT.

The chain couples TRBV5-4 to TRBJ2-3, with TRBD2 identical over 10 bases. V trimming: 4 bases; J trimming: 4 bases; junction bases outside the gene matches: 9. Germline values: CDR1 SGHNT, CDR2 YYREEE (reference sequence). The CDR3 loop spans 16 amino acids. This CDR3 is CASSAILAGWADTQYF. For the CDR3, the DNA is TGTGCCAGCAGCGCAATACTAGCGGGATGGGCAGATACGCAGTATTTT.

The rearrangement links TRBV7-9 to TRBJ1-2; a weak D match, TRBD1 (5 bases). Germline V gene data show CDR1 as SEHNR and CDR2 as FQNEAQ (reference sequence). V was shortened by 0 bases and J by 8 bases, with 10 bases between the two germline ends. The CDR3 is 13 amino acids. The CDR3 nucleotides are TGTGCCAGCAGCTTAGCTCCGACAGACGGCTACACCTTC. This gives the protein CASSLAPTDGYTF.

Here the CDR3 DNA reads TGTGCCAGCAGGGGGACAGGGGACAACATTCAGTACTTC. Translated, it gives CASRGTGDNIQYF. This rearrangement joins TRBV2 to TRBJ2-4; 10 nucleotides line up with TRBD1. Germline-derived CDR1 and CDR2 are SNHLY and FYNNEI. V dropped 6 bases and J dropped 7; count of bases not matched to a gene: 3. CDR3 length: 13 amino acids.

This chain links TRBV11-2 with TRBJ2-1, with 12 bases identical to TRBD2. Germline V CDR1 and CDR2: SGHAT, FQNNGV. The CDR3 has 18 residues. Trimming cost V 4 bases and J 1 base; bases outside gene matches: 8. CDR3 sequence: CASSSGLAGPKSYNEQFF. The CDR3 DNA sequence: TGTGCCAGCAGCTCCGGACTAGCGGGACCCAAATCCTACAATGAGCAGTTCTTC. Full variable domain (remainder filled in from reference TRBV11-2 and TRBJ2-1): EAGVAQSPRYKIIEKRQSVAFWCNPISGHATLYWYQQILGQGPKLLIQFQNNGVVDDSQLPKDRFSAERLKGVDSTLKIQPAKLEDSAVYLCASSSGLAGPKSYNEQFFGPGTRLTVL.

The CDR3 is CASSTQGTDTQYF. In DNA form, the CDR3 reads TGTGCCAGCAGCACACAGGGAACAGATACGCAGTATTTT. V usage is TRBV28 and J usage is TRBJ2-3; a possible D gene is TRBD1 (6 bases). CDR1 is MDHEN and CDR2 is SYDVKM in the germline V gene. V lost 6 bases, J lost 3 bases, and 10 bases lay in between. The CDR3 covers 13 residues.

The chain links TRBV7-9 to TRBJ1-3; D possibly corresponds to TRBD1 (5 bases). Germline V gene sequence: CDR1 SEHNR, CDR2 FQNEAQ (reference sequence). V lost 10 bases, J lost 0 bases, and 16 bases lay in between. The CDR3 has 15 amino acids. The CDR3 region has the DNA TGTGCCACCGCGGGACGGGTCAACTCTGGAAACACCATATATTTT. Protein sequence: CATAGRVNSGNTIYF.

This clone was found a few times. The J gene is TRBJ2-1, the V gene TRBV7-2; 7 positions agree with TRBD2. The CDR3 contains 18 residues. Trimming at V came to 4 bases and at J to 7 bases, leaving 19 bases not matched to a gene. Germline CDR1 SGHTA, CDR2 FQGNSA. The CDR3 protein is CASSSRVRGGEGHNEQFF. In nucleotides, the CDR3 is TGTGCCAGCAGCTCCCGCGTGAGGGGTGGGGAGGGCCATAATGAGCAGTTCTTC.

The chain is built from TRBV18 and TRBJ2-2, with D possibly TRBD1 on 6 matching bases. Germline V lookup: CDR1 KGHSH, CDR2 LQKENI. The CDR3 has 17 residues. The germline V and J ends were trimmed by 4 bases and 6 bases, with 21 bases remaining between them. Here the CDR3 DNA reads TGTGCCAGCTCACTCTCTGGACAGCTTCAAGGTTCCGGGGAGCTGTTTTTT. Its protein product is CASSLSGQLQGSGELFF.

This clone was counted once. V gene TRBV6-5 combines with J gene TRBJ1-2; 7 nucleotides align to TRBD1. Per the germline V gene, CDR1 is MNHEY and CDR2 is SVGAGI. V lost 2 bases, J lost 8 bases, and 5 bases stayed unmatched. CDR3 size: 13 residues. The CDR3 DNA follows: TGTGCCAGCAGTTACAGGCAGGGGGAAGGCTACACCTTC. Its translation: CASSYRQGEGYTF.

This rearrangement joins TRBV11-3 to TRBJ2-2; 9 nucleotides align to TRBD2. After removal of 1 base from V and 3 bases from J, the junction contained 12 bases not matched to a gene. The germline gives CDR1 SGHNT, CDR2 YENEEA. This CDR3 comprises 19 residues. For the CDR3, the DNA is TGTGCCAGCAGCTTAGGGGGCGGGAGGGCTCTCTTCGACACCGGGGAGCTGTTTTTT. Its translation is CASSLGGGRALFDTGELFF. Complete variable domain (other parts from reference TRBV11-3 and TRBJ2-2): EAGVVQSPRYKIIEKKQPVAFWCNPISGHNTLYWYLQNLGQGPELLIRYENEEAVDDSQLPKDRFSAERLKGVDSTLKIQPAELGDSAVYLCASSLGGGRALFDTGELFFGEGSRLTVL.

V gene TRBV30 combines with J gene TRBJ2-7; 9 bases are shared with TRBD1. The V segment lost 4 bases and the J segment 1 base; nucleotides outside the gene matches: 5. The CDR3 consists of 14 residues. From germline, CDR1 is GTSNPN and CDR2 SVGIG (reference sequence). CDR3 DNA: TGTGCCTGGACCTCGGGACAGGGATCCTACGAGCAGTACTTC. Translation: CAWTSGQGSYEQYF. The full variable domain, its missing parts supplied by reference TRBV30 and TRBJ2-7, is SQTIHQWPATLVQPVGSPLSLECTVEGTSNPNLYWYRQAAGRGLQLLFYSVGIGQISSEVPQNLSASRPQDRQFILSSKKLLLSDSGFYLCAWTSGQGSYEQYFGPGTRLTVT.

This sequence joins TRBV4-3 and TRBJ1-1; D call uncertain. There are 17 residues in the CDR3. Germline CDR1 LGHNA, CDR2 YSLEER. Trimming left V 0 bases short and J 3 bases short, with 17 bases between. The CDR3 loop is CASSQDVRREVDTEAFF. CDR3 nucleotide sequence: TGCGCCAGCAGCCAAGATGTAAGGAGGGAGGTAGACACTGAAGCTTTCTTT.

This chain links TRBV6-6 with TRBJ2-3, with 15 bases aligning to TRBD2. The CDR3 runs to 16 residues. In germline, CDR1 is MNHNY, CDR2 SVGAGI (reference sequence). J was trimmed by 4 bases and V by 4 bases; bases with no gene match: 3. This chain's CDR3 is CASSSGLAGGPDTQYF. As DNA, the CDR3 is TGTGCCAGCAGTTCCGGACTAGCGGGAGGGCCAGATACGCAGTATTTT.

Written as DNA, the CDR3 is TGTGCCAGCTCACTCACGACAGGGGGAGGGGAGACCCAGTACTTC. Amino acids: CASSLTTGGGETQYF. The chain recombines TRBV18 with TRBJ2-5, with TRBD1 matching 9 bases. The junction had 8 bases not matched to a gene; V was cut back by 4 bases and J by 5 bases. Germline lookup yields CDR1 KGHSH and CDR2 LQKENI. The CDR3 spans 15 residues.

V gene TRBV11-3 combines with J gene TRBJ2-1, with TRBD1 identical over 7 bases. V lost 1 base to trimming and J lost 8 bases; unmatched junction nucleotides: 8. CDR1 SGHNT and CDR2 YENEEA come from the germline V gene. CDR3 length: 15 amino acids. This chain's CDR3 is CASSLGQGEGYEQFF. Written as DNA, the CDR3 is TGTGCCAGCAGCTTAGGACAGGGCGAGGGCTATGAGCAGTTCTTC.

The V call is TRBV5-1, the J call TRBJ2-3; D unclear. The V and J ends lost 5 bases and 4 bases respectively, with 11 bases between them. The germline V gene encodes CDR1 SGHRS and CDR2 YFSETQ. The CDR3 loop spans 13 amino acids. The CDR3 is CASRSYFPDTQYF. The CDR3 coding sequence is TGCGCCAGCAGGAGCTACTTCCCAGATACGCAGTATTTT. The full variable domain, completed using reference TRBV5-1 and TRBJ2-3, is KAGVTQTPRYLIKTRGQQVTLSCSPISGHRSVSWYQQTPGQGLQFLFEYFSETQRNKGNFPGRFSGRQFSNSRSEMNVSTLELGDSALYLCASRSYFPDTQYFGPGTRLTVL.

The chain carries TRBV7-8 and TRBJ1-1; D is unresolved. Trimming took 1 base from V and 1 from J, leaving 7 bases between them. Germline V lookup: CDR1 SGHVS, CDR2 FQNEAQ. The CDR3 runs to 14 residues. The CDR3 coding sequence is TGTGCCAGCAGCTTAGGCCCGGGGAACACTGAAGCTTTCTTT. Protein: CASSLGPGNTEAFF.